These T cell receptor beta chains were read from a single sample in a study of beta chain features in type 1 diabetes. Clones were sequenced by immunoSEQ multiplex PCR, and TCRdb holds only the in-frame ones, with some missing. The top ten hold about 2.1% of the sample, which has around 130,000 clones, roughly 15% seen once. The sequenced material came from central memory CD4+ T cells from blood. Source of these receptors: a man aged 30 to 45 with type 1 diabetes. The CDR3 runs from the conserved cysteine through the conserved F or W. The D gene is left open where the match is weak. Some rows have no size entry. The others give once, few or many, or a class for an expanded clone.

cdr3_aa: CASSQEGGDTQYF; cdr3_nt: TGCGCCAGCAGCCAAGAAGGGGGAGATACGCAGTATTTT; j_call: TRBJ2-3; d_call: .; clone_size: few; v_call: TRBV4-3
cdr3_aa: CASSPLATDTQYF; cdr3_nt: TGCGCCAGCAGCCCCCTGGCCACAGATACGCAGTATTTT; j_call: TRBJ2-3; d_call: .; clone_size: .; v_call: TRBV4-3
cdr3_aa: CASSFMEGGTDTQYF; cdr3_nt: TGTGCCAGCAGCTTTATGGAGGGTGGCACAGATACGCAGTATTTT; j_call: TRBJ2-3; d_call: .; clone_size: .; v_call: TRBV9
cdr3_aa: CASSLVGTGQSNQPQHF; cdr3_nt: TGTGCCAGCAGCTTAGTGGGGACCGGACAGAGCAATCAGCCCCAGCATTTT; j_call: TRBJ1-5; d_call: .; clone_size: few; v_call: TRBV7-2
cdr3_aa: CASSPDLLIKDEQFF; cdr3_nt: TGTGCCAGCAGCCCCGACTTGTTAATCAAGGATGAGCAGTTCTTC; j_call: TRBJ2-1; d_call: .; clone_size: .; v_call: TRBV2
cdr3_aa: CAWSNGLSSGGYTF; cdr3_nt: TGTGCCTGGAGCAACGGACTCTCCTCGGGTGGCTACACCTTC; j_call: TRBJ1-2; d_call: .; clone_size: many; v_call: TRBV30
cdr3_aa: CASSRQASTDTQYF; cdr3_nt: TGTGCCAGCAGTCGCCAAGCTAGCACAGATACGCAGTATTTT; j_call: TRBJ2-3; d_call: .; clone_size: .; v_call: TRBV27
cdr3_aa: CASSPAGQSNEKLFF; cdr3_nt: TGTGCCAGCTCACCAGCCGGACAGTCAAATGAAAAACTGTTTTTT; j_call: TRBJ1-4; d_call: .; clone_size: few; v_call: TRBV18
cdr3_aa: CAWGLAVQETQYF; cdr3_nt: TGTGCCTGGGGACTAGCGGTACAAGAGACCCAGTACTTC; j_call: TRBJ2-5; d_call: TRBD2; clone_size: .; v_call: TRBV30
cdr3_aa: CASSLALGNTDTQYF; cdr3_nt: TGTGCCAGCAGCTTGGCCCTCGGGAACACAGATACGCAGTATTTT; j_call: TRBJ2-3; d_call: .; clone_size: few; v_call: TRBV11-2
cdr3_aa: CSVEVSPGGYNEQFF; cdr3_nt: TGCAGCGTTGAAGTGTCGCCAGGGGGGTACAATGAGCAGTTCTTC; j_call: TRBJ2-1; d_call: .; clone_size: .; v_call: TRBV29-1
cdr3_aa: CASSLGQQNQPQHF; cdr3_nt: TGTGCCAGCAGCTTAGGACAGCAAAATCAGCCCCAGCATTTT; j_call: TRBJ1-5; d_call: .; clone_size: .; v_call: TRBV13
cdr3_aa: CASSESTGAYGYTF; cdr3_nt: TGCGCCAGCAGTGAATCGACCGGAGCCTATGGCTACACCTTC; j_call: TRBJ1-2; d_call: .; clone_size: few; v_call: TRBV10-2
cdr3_aa: CATSREAQVETQYF; cdr3_nt: TGTGCCACCAGCAGAGAAGCACAGGTGGAGACCCAGTACTTC; j_call: TRBJ2-5; d_call: .; clone_size: few; v_call: TRBV15
cdr3_aa: CASNKRGGYTF; cdr3_nt: TGTGCCAGCAATAAGAGGGGTGGCTACACCTTC; j_call: TRBJ1-2; d_call: .; clone_size: .; v_call: TRBV6-6
cdr3_aa: CASSHARGNGYTF; cdr3_nt: TGTGCCAGCAGCCATGCGCGGGGTAACGGCTACACCTTC; j_call: TRBJ1-2; d_call: .; clone_size: .; v_call: TRBV6-6
cdr3_aa: CASSLGGSSNEQFF; cdr3_nt: TGTGCCAGCAGCTTGGGGGGTTCTAGCAATGAGCAGTTCTTC; j_call: TRBJ2-1; d_call: .; clone_size: .; v_call: TRBV7-2
cdr3_aa: CASSRDSFNEKLFF; cdr3_nt: TGTGCCAGCAGTCGGGACAGCTTTAATGAAAAACTGTTTTTT; j_call: TRBJ1-4; d_call: TRBD1; clone_size: many; v_call: TRBV6-5
cdr3_aa: CASSPSDPDTEAFF; cdr3_nt: TGTGCCAGCTCACCATCGGACCCTGACACTGAAGCTTTCTTT; j_call: TRBJ1-1; d_call: .; clone_size: .; v_call: TRBV18
cdr3_aa: CASSHTPNTEAFF; cdr3_nt: TGTGCCAGCAGCCATACACCCAACACTGAAGCTTTCTTT; j_call: TRBJ1-1; d_call: .; clone_size: few; v_call: TRBV6-5
cdr3_aa: CASSSPYGVNTEAFF; cdr3_nt: TGTGCCAGCAGTTCCCCGTACGGGGTGAACACTGAAGCTTTCTTT; j_call: TRBJ1-1; d_call: .; clone_size: .; v_call: TRBV27
cdr3_aa: CASSPLQGQIYGYTF; cdr3_nt: TGTGCCAGCAGCCCTCTCCAGGGACAGATCTATGGCTACACCTTC; j_call: TRBJ1-2; d_call: TRBD1; clone_size: .; v_call: TRBV11-3
cdr3_aa: CASSLAGAGANYNEQFF; cdr3_nt: TGTGCCAGCAGCTTAGCGGGAGCGGGGGCCAATTACAATGAGCAGTTCTTC; j_call: TRBJ2-1; d_call: TRBD2; clone_size: .; v_call: TRBV7-8
cdr3_aa: CATSRDLGGSSIHGYTF; cdr3_nt: TGTGCCACCAGCAGAGATTTAGGCGGCAGTTCCATCCATGGCTACACCTTC; j_call: TRBJ1-2; d_call: .; clone_size: many; v_call: TRBV15
cdr3_aa: CASSIFSWDSVNIQYF; cdr3_nt: TGTGCCAGTAGTATTTTCTCCTGGGACAGTGTAAACATTCAGTACTTC; j_call: TRBJ2-4; d_call: TRBD1; clone_size: .; v_call: TRBV19
cdr3_aa: CASSVMLAGLENEQFF; cdr3_nt: TGTGCCAGCAGTGTTATGCTAGCCGGATTGGAGAATGAGCAGTTCTTC; j_call: TRBJ2-1; d_call: .; clone_size: .; v_call: TRBV2
cdr3_aa: CASSPPFRQGNEQFF; cdr3_nt: TGTGCCAGCAGCCCACCCTTCCGACAGGGCAATGAGCAGTTCTTC; j_call: TRBJ2-1; d_call: TRBD1; clone_size: many; v_call: TRBV7-9
cdr3_aa: CASSRTTGSGANVLTF; cdr3_nt: TGTGCCAGCAGCCGAACCACAGGGTCCGGGGCCAACGTCCTGACTTTC; j_call: TRBJ2-6; d_call: .; clone_size: .; v_call: TRBV27
cdr3_aa: CASSFPWRLAGPRDEQYF; cdr3_nt: TGTGCCAGCAGCTTTCCCTGGAGGCTAGCGGGGCCCCGGGACGAGCAGTACTTC; j_call: TRBJ2-7; d_call: TRBD2; clone_size: .; v_call: TRBV7-9
cdr3_aa: CASSQDSGSSYNEQFF; cdr3_nt: TGTGCCAGCAGCCAAGACTCAGGGAGCTCCTACAATGAGCAGTTCTTC; j_call: TRBJ2-1; d_call: .; clone_size: many; v_call: TRBV14
cdr3_aa: CAWGGGNQPQHF; cdr3_nt: TGTGCCTGGGGTGGGGGCAATCAGCCCCAGCATTTT; j_call: TRBJ1-5; d_call: .; clone_size: few; v_call: TRBV30
cdr3_aa: CASSLSGYEQYF; cdr3_nt: TGTGCCAGCAGCTTAAGCGGGTACGAGCAGTACTTC; j_call: TRBJ2-7; d_call: .; clone_size: few; v_call: TRBV7-2
cdr3_aa: CASSQVISSYEQYF; cdr3_nt: TGCGCCAGCAGCCAAGTTATCAGCTCCTACGAGCAGTACTTC; j_call: TRBJ2-7; d_call: .; clone_size: .; v_call: TRBV4-1
cdr3_aa: CASSRGMNTEAFF; cdr3_nt: TGCGCCAGCAGCCGGGGGATGAACACTGAAGCTTTCTTT; j_call: TRBJ1-1; d_call: .; clone_size: few; v_call: TRBV5-1
cdr3_aa: CASSQGQGMGAQHF; cdr3_nt: TGCGCCAGCAGCCAAGGGCAGGGGATGGGGGCCCAGCATTTT; j_call: TRBJ1-5; d_call: .; clone_size: .; v_call: TRBV4-3
cdr3_aa: CASSSPFGRELGEQYF; cdr3_nt: TGTGCCAGCAGCTCCCCGTTCGGCAGGGAATTAGGAGAGCAGTACTTC; j_call: TRBJ2-5; d_call: .; clone_size: few; v_call: TRBV5-6
cdr3_aa: CASSLGGGTEAFF; cdr3_nt: TGCGCCAGCAGCTTGGGTGGGGGCACTGAAGCTTTCTTT; j_call: TRBJ1-1; d_call: .; clone_size: few; v_call: TRBV5-1
cdr3_aa: CASSPRYGYTF; cdr3_nt: TGTGCCAGCAGCCCCCGCTATGGCTACACCTTC; j_call: TRBJ1-2; d_call: .; clone_size: .; v_call: TRBV7-2
cdr3_aa: CASSPSVADRGDPEAFF; cdr3_nt: TGCGCCAGCAGCCCGTCTGTCGCGGACAGGGGAGATCCTGAAGCTTTCTTT; j_call: TRBJ1-1; d_call: TRBD1; clone_size: few; v_call: TRBV4-3
cdr3_aa: CASSPSGQGYYEQYF; cdr3_nt: TGTGCCAGCAGCCCTTCGGGACAGGGATACTACGAGCAGTACTTC; j_call: TRBJ2-7; d_call: TRBD1; clone_size: few; v_call: TRBV4-2
cdr3_aa: CASSPKVNNEQFF; cdr3_nt: TGTGCCAGCAGCCCGAAGGTCAACAATGAGCAGTTCTTC; j_call: TRBJ2-1; d_call: .; clone_size: few; v_call: TRBV7-2
cdr3_aa: CASSPRTGSSGNTIYF; cdr3_nt: TGTGCCAGCAGCCCCCGGACGGGAAGCTCTGGAAACACCATATATTTT; j_call: TRBJ1-3; d_call: .; clone_size: few; v_call: TRBV14
cdr3_aa: CASGWVSEETQYF; cdr3_nt: TGTGCCAGTGGATGGGTTTCGGAAGAGACCCAGTACTTC; j_call: TRBJ2-5; d_call: .; clone_size: .; v_call: TRBV6-1
cdr3_aa: CASSPLLQMSETQYF; cdr3_nt: TGTGCCAGCTCACCACTACTACAGATGAGTGAGACCCAGTACTTC; j_call: TRBJ2-5; d_call: .; clone_size: .; v_call: TRBV18
cdr3_aa: CASSGDRAYNEQFF; cdr3_nt: TGTGCCAGCAGTGGGGACAGGGCCTACAATGAGCAGTTCTTC; j_call: TRBJ2-1; d_call: TRBD1; clone_size: medium-sized; v_call: TRBV2
cdr3_aa: CASSGEVSYEQYF; cdr3_nt: TGTGCCAGCTCAGGGGAAGTCTCCTACGAGCAGTACTTC; j_call: TRBJ2-7; d_call: .; clone_size: few; v_call: TRBV18
cdr3_aa: CAWSRDSQETQYF; cdr3_nt: TGTGCCTGGAGCCGGGACAGTCAAGAGACCCAGTACTTC; j_call: TRBJ2-5; d_call: TRBD1; clone_size: few; v_call: TRBV30
cdr3_aa: CASSQVVGTVINNEQFF; cdr3_nt: TGCGCCAGCAGCCAGGTTGTGGGGACGGTGATTAACAATGAGCAGTTCTTC; j_call: TRBJ2-1; d_call: .; clone_size: .; v_call: TRBV4-3
cdr3_aa: CSVVAATYEQYF; cdr3_nt: TGCAGCGTTGTGGCAGCTACCTACGAGCAGTACTTC; j_call: TRBJ2-7; d_call: .; clone_size: few; v_call: TRBV29-1
cdr3_aa: CASSRDQNSPLHF; cdr3_nt: TGTGCCAGCAGCCGCGACCAGAATTCACCCCTCCACTTT; j_call: TRBJ1-6; d_call: .; clone_size: .; v_call: TRBV6-5
cdr3_aa: CASGDLSEKLFF; cdr3_nt: TGTGCCAGCGGGGATCTTTCGGAAAAACTGTTTTTT; j_call: TRBJ1-4; d_call: .; clone_size: .; v_call: TRBV7-9
cdr3_aa: CASSSGRTNTEAFF; cdr3_nt: TGTGCCAGCAGTTCGGGACGGACGAACACTGAAGCTTTCTTT; j_call: TRBJ1-1; d_call: .; clone_size: many; v_call: TRBV28
cdr3_aa: CASTGDGNTIYF; cdr3_nt: TGTGCCAGCACGGGGGATGGAAACACCATATATTTT; j_call: TRBJ1-3; d_call: .; clone_size: .; v_call: TRBV10-3
cdr3_aa: CASSLVLRGGNEQFF; cdr3_nt: TGTGCCAGCAGCTTAGTGTTGCGGGGGGGCAATGAGCAGTTCTTC; j_call: TRBJ2-1; d_call: TRBD2; clone_size: .; v_call: TRBV11-2
cdr3_aa: CASSQDQKTQYF; cdr3_nt: TGCGCCAGCAGCCAAGATCAGAAAACGCAGTATTTT; j_call: TRBJ2-3; d_call: .; clone_size: once; v_call: TRBV4-3
cdr3_aa: CASSIWTSGETQYF; cdr3_nt: TGTGCCAGCAGCATCTGGACTAGCGGAGAGACCCAGTACTTC; j_call: TRBJ2-5; d_call: TRBD2; clone_size: .; v_call: TRBV7-2